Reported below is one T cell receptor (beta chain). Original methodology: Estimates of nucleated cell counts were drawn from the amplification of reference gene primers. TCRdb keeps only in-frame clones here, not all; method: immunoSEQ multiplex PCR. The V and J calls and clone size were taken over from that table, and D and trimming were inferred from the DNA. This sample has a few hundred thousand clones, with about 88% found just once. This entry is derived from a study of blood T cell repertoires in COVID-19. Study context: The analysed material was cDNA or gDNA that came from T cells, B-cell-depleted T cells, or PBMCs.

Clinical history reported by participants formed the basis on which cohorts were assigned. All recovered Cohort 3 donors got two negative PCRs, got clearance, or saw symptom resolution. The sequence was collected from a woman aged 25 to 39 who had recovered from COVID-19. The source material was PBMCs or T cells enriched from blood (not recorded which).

In nucleotides, the CDR3 is TGTGCCAGCAGCCCCCCGCAGACAGGGGGTCTTCGAAATCAGCCCCAGCATTTT. Its protein product is CASSPPQTGGLRNQPQHF. This rearrangement joins TRBV7-2 to TRBJ1-5; TRBD1 aligns across 9 bases. The germline gives CDR1 SGHTA, CDR2 FQGNSA. This CDR3 comprises 18 residues. V was clipped by 5 bases and J by 4 bases; unmatched bases: 15.